This T cell receptor (beta chain) emerged from a study of cytomegalovirus exposure and HLA in healthy donors. This clone showed up just once. Antigen unknown. Points from the study as a whole: Evidence from a later analysis indicated that most CMV-associated TCR beta chains looked HLA-restricted.

The length of the CDR3 is 16 residues. V lost 5 bases and J lost 4, with 20 bases in between. From germline, CDR1 is MNHEY and CDR2 SMNVEV (reference sequence). PCR primers comprised 60 Vbeta and 13 Jbeta primers. The table came from immunoSEQ multiplex PCR; TCRdb's copy has only in-frame clones and leaves some out. The sample has about 120,000 clones; more than 60% are singletons. The rearrangement links TRBV27 to TRBJ1-2; D gene unclear. Sequencing used PBMCs. This receptor was identified in a young man in good health and CMV-seronegative. CDR3 bases: TGTGCCAGCAGTATCTCACCGCAGGAAGTCGGCTATGGCTACACCTTC. Translation: CASSISPQEVGYGYTF.